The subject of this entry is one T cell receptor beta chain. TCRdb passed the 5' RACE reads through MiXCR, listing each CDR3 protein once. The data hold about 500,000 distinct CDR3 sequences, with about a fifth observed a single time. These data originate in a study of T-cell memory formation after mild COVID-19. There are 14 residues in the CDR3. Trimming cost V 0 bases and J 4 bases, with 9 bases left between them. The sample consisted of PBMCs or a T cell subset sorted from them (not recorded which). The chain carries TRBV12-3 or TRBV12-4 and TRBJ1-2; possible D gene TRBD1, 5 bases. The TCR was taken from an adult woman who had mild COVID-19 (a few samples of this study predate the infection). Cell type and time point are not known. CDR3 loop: CASSLARQTYGYTF. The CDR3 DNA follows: TGTGCCAGCAGTTTAGCGAGACAGACCTATGGCTACACCTTC.